This T cell receptor beta chain was retrieved from a study of cytomegalovirus exposure and HLA in healthy donors (dated by TCRdb to 2015 to 2018). About the investigation overall: In an earlier analysis of fewer than 750 of the donors, approximately 260 Gb of sequence data and 100 million or so unique TCR beta sequences from 180 million or so T cells were reported. Every repertoire in the discovery cohort had been generated on one and the same sequencing platform. On average, roughly 240,000 unique TCR beta nucleotide sequences were sequenced per donor among 398 genotyped donors of the cohort, with 15% to 20% of those sequences being non-productive. Several DR-DQ haplotypes were handled as single units for association and clustering because linkage in the cohort was strong. HLA typing covered class I and class II loci at four-digit resolution. In addition to the first cohort of several hundred subjects, a separate validation cohort of 120 different subjects was used. Of the roughly 400 genotyped donors, 65% to 90% fell in the genetic ancestry cluster associated with self-reported Caucasian donors. Donor age, sex, ethnicity and CMV serostatus were compiled together with the repertoire data. Rather than drawing on any new phenotypic data, the later analysis identified candidate immune exposures from TCR beta sequences and the way those sequences occurred across donors. The study aimed to test whether signatures of past pathogen exposure could be identified by cataloging public T cell receptors. A later analysis re-analyzed previously published TCR beta repertoires from 550 to 700 donors and added high-resolution HLA genotyping to study TCR occurrence patterns. A later genetic analysis used genome-wide SNP genotypes for about three fifths of the 666 donors, treating that subset as a discovery cohort. The number of donors typed differed by locus, with about 629-640 for A, B, C, DRB1 and DQB1, more than 500 for DQA1, 606 for DPA1, and under 490 for DPB1. An early release covering about 600 HLA-typed donors comprised about 300 gigabases of sequencing data and some 79 million unique TCR sequences. High-throughput TCR immunosequencing, statistical association of individual TCRs with disease status, and machine learning were combined to predict cytomegalovirus infection status. An earlier analysis of several hundred of the donors applied high-throughput TCR beta sequencing to assess whether each TCR beta V gene segment acted as functional or pseudogenic. The study used immunosequencing to profile the T cell repertoires of approximately 690 subjects and linked those repertoires to cytomegalovirus serostatus. The full study reports these points: Cytomegalovirus status was reported to be diagnosed by the classifier with high specificity and sensitivity in both the original and validation cohorts. The sequencing pipeline was judged likely to have produced a cluster of highly shared sequence variants as a technical artifact. A further reported finding was that TCR beta sequences accurately predicted the HLA-A and HLA-B alleles for most subjects in the first cohort. In vitro tests confirmed that a few of the cytomegalovirus-associated TCR beta chains recognize cytomegalovirus antigens. Because counts were too low, seventeen rarely observed V segments, including chromosome 9 orphons, were left out of the earlier analysis of approximately 500 of the donors. Linkage disequilibrium might explain the correlated functional status among segregating V segments, but an unknown experimental factor could not be excluded. At a false discovery rate of 0.05, a later analysis linked around 15,000 TCR beta sequences to specific HLA alleles. In a later analysis, HLA-associated TCR beta chains showed more clonal expansion and lower generation probabilities than non-associated chains that were equally common. Most TCR sequences were seen in very few donors, while some public TCRs were found in many individuals. Compared with the approximately 720-donor mean, donors in an Asian-associated ancestry cluster had fewer N-insertions in productive TCRs, according to a later genetic analysis. According to a later analysis, most CMV-associated TCR beta chains appeared to be HLA-restricted, and the HLA associations seemed to be driven largely by CMV exposure. According to the authors, the approach could potentially be generalized to other disease states and immunological phenotypes. According to a later analysis, parvovirus B19, influenza, CMV and Epstein-Barr virus appeared linked to several top co-occurrence clusters. Broadly in line with IMGT annotations, most TCR beta V segments showed up in productive rearrangements about 87% or about 30% of the time in an earlier analysis of about 500 of the donors. V-gene and J-gene trimming of TCR beta chains was associated with a missense DCLRE1C variant in a later genetic analysis, and the association was replicated in an independent cohort. In a later analysis, the rate of TCR association differed among HLA loci, with DRB1 alleles having the most associated TCRs and HLA-C alleles having the fewest. CMV serostatus was the only immune exposure information available for the cohort. Roughly uniform sequencing depth across donors was assumed in presence/absence analyses, although this assumption may not hold. HLA typing was unavailable for some donors at each locus, so association tests used only the typed subset. Strong co-occurrence of HLA alleles, especially DR and DQ, made assigning TCR associations to individual alleles difficult. Only TCR beta chains were sequenced in this cohort, and the absence of alpha or paired-chain data limited detectable features. In the study, 150 to 200 TCR beta chains were listed as associated with cytomegalovirus. Some IMGT-functional V segments, including TRBV6-2 and TRBV6-3, could not be distinguished by the 87-base-pair reads and were therefore excluded.

Of note for this clone: Its cognate antigen has yet to be identified. Qualities for individual bases were not recorded, and no much larger clone is one base off.

Library generation was performed with the immunoSEQ multiplex PCR assay. For the multiplex PCR, a mixture combining 60 forward primers for TCR Vbeta segments and 13 reverse primers for TCR Jbeta segments was used. The CDR3 region of rearranged TCR beta genes was amplified from genomic DNA with a multiplex PCR assay. Amplified TCR beta libraries were sequenced as 87-base-pair reads on the Illumina HiSeq System. The authors processed their data as follows. A later analysis counted around 72 million unique TCR beta chains across the 550 to 700 repertoires, and some 11 million of these chains were shared by at least two donors. To remove PCR and sequencing errors, raw reads were error-corrected and collapsed into unique sequences using a nearest-neighbor algorithm that merged closely related sequences. V, D and J gene segments were assigned by aligning CDR3 sequences to IMGT reference sequences. For a sequence to be retained, at least a six-nucleotide match to both a V gene segment and a J gene segment was required. Rearrangements were called productive when the CDR3 lacked stop codons and stayed in frame with V and J; all others were non-productive. CDR3 was defined according to IMGT convention as the region running from the second conserved V-encoded cysteine to the conserved J-encoded phenylalanine. The earlier analysis of about 560 of the donors excluded any sequence lacking an unambiguous match to a single V gene segment. An earlier analysis of approximately 590 of the donors classified V segments as functional when productive rearrangements were above 56.7% and as segregating when the standard deviation between donors was above 5%. A statistical classification framework was built for diagnosing cytomegalovirus status from the catalog of TCR beta chain sequences. A later analysis assigned V and J genes by comparing TCR nucleotide sequences with IMGT/GENE-DB human TR gene sequences. Using the TCRdist pipeline, a later analysis assigned CDR3 sequences along with most-parsimonious VDJ recombination scenarios. In a later analysis, every TCR beta chain was defined by the combination of its CDR3 amino acid sequence and its V-gene family, and reads without a unique V-gene family were dropped. A later analysis removed roughly 590 highly shared, low-generation-probability nucleotide sequences to deal with suspected cross-contamination and a sequencing artifact. For each public chain, a later analysis derived a clonal expansion index from normalized ranks of inferred template counts within each repertoire. A later analysis computed generation probabilities with a VDJ recombination model fitted to out-of-frame rearrangements, and checked the results against IGoR. In a later analysis, hypergeometric tests were used to score TCR-TCR, TCR-HLA and TCR-CMV co-occurrence, with a repertoire-size bias correction applied to TCR pairs. To estimate false discovery rates, a later analysis permuted the HLA or CMV assignments 20 times. A later analysis grouped co-occurring TCRs with DBSCAN, adding TCRdist sequence similarity when clustering within HLA-allele-positive subsets. Repertoires with fewer than 30,000 or more than 120,000 public chains were left out of co-occurrence clustering, as were a few repertoires with anomalous nucleotide sharing. This is the immuneACCESS table as TCRdb keeps it, with only in-frame sequences that have V and J called. A part of the clones is gone; compared with another copy, unresolved V genes explain less than half, and the rest is unexplained. From that table come the V and J calls and clone size; the DNA was used to work out D and trimming. The sample includes approximately 160,000 clones, with just over 70% observed a single time. The ten largest clones represent under 5.5% of the sample.

As encoded in the germline V gene, CDR1 is MDHEN while CDR2 is SYDVKM. The CDR3 spans 15 residues, from the cysteine through the phenylalanine. The only DNA kept is the CDR3, 45 bases in frame from the first base. V sheds 0 bases and J sheds 0 bases, leaving 6 bases between their ends. The cohort comprised around 690 healthy bone marrow donors. All cohort members were sampled while nominally healthy, although unrecorded immune exposures were likely present. The donor was CMV seropositive and belonged to the group of over 250 seropositive cohort members. A peripheral blood sample was provided by each donor, and peripheral blood mononuclear cells were used for TCR beta sequencing. Genomic DNA was extracted from the blood cell samples with the Qiagen DNeasy Blood Extraction Kit.

The chain links TRBV28 with TRBJ1-3; confidence is insufficient to name the D gene. This clonotype was obtained from a young man in good health and CMV-seropositive. The specimen sequenced was PBMCs. The base sequence is TGTGCCAGCAGTTTATGGGGCAGCTCTGGAAACACCATATATTTT. Its translation is CASSLWGSSGNTIYF.